This paragraph covers one T cell receptor beta chain sequence. Its antigen is as yet unknown. At one end the junction does not follow the germline gene, possibly because of a read error. These data originate in a study of tumor-infiltrating lymphocytes in primary liver carcinoma. Study-level background: The patient population consisted of men and women between 30 and 69 years of age. Findings of the study overall: Tumors carried a top-250-clone fraction significantly exceeding that of blood (p = 0.039). Lower overlap was observed for tumor-adjacent and tumor-blood pairs relative to tumor region pairs.

From unsorted bulk tissue weighing 20-30 mg, DNA and RNA were co-extracted. These patients lived with chronic HBV infection and had never been treated. The CDR3 has 13 residues. Germline V gene data show CDR1 as SGHAT and CDR2 as FQDESV (reference sequence). With around 450 ng total RNA as template and a constant-region primer, TCR beta cDNA was made. Three-round nested multiplex PCR performed with slightly modified ARM-PCR produced the TCR beta libraries. Each of the first two PCR rounds ran around 10 cycles with TRBV1-TRBV30 forward and C-beta reverse primers. TCRdb redid the calling of the multiplex PCR reads with MiXCR, one entry per CDR3 protein. The data show under 45,000 distinct CDR3 sequences, roughly 70% seen once.

The sequenced sample consisted of liver tumor tissue from sampling region 4. Subset in this sample: tumor region T4, right-lateral pole. The chain couples TRBV11-1 to TRBJ2-3; D possibly corresponds to TRBD2 (5 bases). This receptor was taken from a middle-aged man with primary liver carcinoma and hepatitis B virus infection. The CDR3 nucleotides are TGTGCCAGCAGCTCGATCCGGACTGATACGCAGTGTTTT. Protein product: CASSSIRTDTQCF. Complete variable domain (other parts from reference TRBV11-1 and TRBJ2-3): EAEVAQSPRYKITEKSQAVAFWCDPISGHATLYWYRQILGQGPELLVQFQDESVVDDSQLPKDRFSAERLKGVDSTLKIQPAELGDSAMYLCASSSIRTDTQCFGPGTRLTVL.